The next 24 T cell receptor beta chains were all read from a single sample in a study of blood T cell repertoires in COVID-19. Only in-frame clones appear in the TCRdb table, and some are missing; sequencing was by immunoSEQ multiplex PCR. The sample shows about 180,000 clones, 80% to 90% of them seen only once. Sequencing was carried out using peripheral blood. All receptors come from a man in his forties or fifties with active or convalescent COVID-19.

The CDR3 here is CASSDPDRGDYGYTF. CDR3 DNA: TGTGCCAGCAGTGATCCTGACAGGGGGGACTATGGCTACACCTTC. J is TRBJ1-2 and V is TRBV2; 9 bases are a match to TRBD1. This CDR3 is built from 15 residues. Germline CDR1 SNHLY, CDR2 FYNNEI. Trimming removed 3 bases from V and 3 bases from J; junction bases left unmatched: 5.

This chain connects TRBV11-1 to TRBJ2-5; D gene unclear. Trimming removed 7 bases at V and 6 bases at J, with 9 bases between. The CDR3 has 11 amino acids. Germline CDR1 reads SGHAT; CDR2 reads FQDESV (reference sequence). The CDR3 region is CASTNTQTQYF. CDR3 nucleotide sequence: TGTGCCAGCACCAACACCCAGACCCAGTACTTC.

CDR3 sequence (DNA): TGTGCCACCAGTATCTCCGGGGATGGCTACACCTTC. This codes for CATSISGDGYTF. The rearrangement joins TRBV24-1 to TRBJ1-2; D is undetermined. The CDR3 length is 12 residues. V was shortened by 6 bases and J by 6 bases, with 10 bases between the two germline ends. The germline CDR1 and CDR2 sequences are KGHDR and SFDVKD.

V gene TRBV21-1 combines with J gene TRBJ2-1; the DNA was not compared with TRBD1, the D call given in the table. TRBV21-1 is a pseudogene segment. This CDR3 is built from 17 residues. CDR3 sequence: CASSTPRRGYRGDEQFF. For the CDR3, the DNA is TGTGCCAGCAGCACCCCCCGAAGGGGGTACCGCGGCGATGAGCAGTTCTTC.

The chain combines TRBV3-1 (or the pseudogene TRBV3-2) with TRBJ2-7, with TRBD2 matching over 8 bases. The germline V gene has CDR1 LGHDT and CDR2 YNNKEL (reference sequence). CDR3 length equals 14 residues. The V gene end was trimmed by 5 bases and the J gene end by 4 bases; junction bases not matched to a gene: 7. CDR3 in DNA: TGTGCCAGCAGCTCTATAGCGGGAAGGTACGAGCAGTACTTC. Translation gives CASSSIAGRYEQYF.

This clone was detected only once. The J gene is TRBJ1-5, the V gene TRBV24-1, with D possibly matching TRBD1 (6 bases). CDR3 size: 13 residues. Germline V gene lookup returns CDR1 KGHDR and CDR2 SFDVKD. Trimming took 6 bases from V and 4 from J, leaving 9 bases between them. CDR3 protein: CATSLGANQPQHF. CDR3 bases: TGTGCCACCAGTTTGGGGGCAAATCAGCCCCAGCATTTT.

The chain joins TRBV7-3 to TRBJ2-2, with 9 bases identical to TRBD1. Germline CDR1 SGHTA, CDR2 FQGTGA. The ends lost 2 bases at V and 5 bases at J; junction bases unmatched: 6. The CDR3 runs to 16 residues. The CDR3: CASSLSRDRATGELFF. Here the CDR3 DNA reads TGTGCCAGCAGCTTATCCCGGGACAGGGCGACCGGGGAGCTGTTTTTT.

The rearrangement joins TRBV24-1 to TRBJ1-2, with D maybe TRBD1 (6 bases). Germline assignment: CDR1 KGHDR and CDR2 SFDVKD. CDR3 length: 17 amino acids. Trimming removed 3 bases at V and 2 bases at J, with 18 bases between. CDR3 bases: TGTGCCACCAGTGATAAAAAGGGGACAAATGGCAACTATGGCTACACCTTC. It yields the protein CATSDKKGTNGNYGYTF.

V is TRBV29-1 and J is TRBJ2-7; 8 bases align to TRBD1. CDR1 and CDR2 from the germline V gene are SQVTM and ANQGSEA. J gave up 6 bases and V 6 bases, and 10 bases lay outside the gene matches. The CDR3 has 13 residues. The CDR3 coding sequence is TGCAGCGTCTGGACAGGGTTGAACGGCGAGCAGTACTTC. This codes for CSVWTGLNGEQYF.

The chain's CDR3 is CSVDFYNEQFF. CDR3 DNA sequence: TGCAGCGTTGACTTCTACAATGAGCAGTTCTTC. The V and J genes are TRBV29-1 and TRBJ2-1; D is unclear. The CDR3 length is 11 residues. Trimming pared 3 bases from V and 3 bases from J, leaving 3 bases between. Germline loops: CDR1 SQVTM, CDR2 ANQGSEA.

This chain uses TRBV4-1 with TRBJ1-2; 7 positions match TRBD1. With 2 bases clipped from V and 2 bases from J, the junction kept 2 bases outside the gene matches. The CDR3 sequence is 14 residues long. Germline V gene data show CDR1 as MGHRA and CDR2 as YSYEKL. This CDR3 reads CASSQPTGNYGYTF. As DNA, the CDR3 is TGCGCCAGCAGCCAACCGACAGGGAACTATGGCTACACCTTC.

This CDR3 is CASSRNLVGFPQTDTEAFF. Written as DNA, the CDR3 is TGTGCCAGCAGCCGAAATCTAGTGGGTTTTCCCCAGACGGACACTGAAGCTTTCTTT. The gene calls are TRBV16 and TRBJ1-1; D is undetermined. Germline V gene sequence: CDR1 KGHSY, CDR2 FQNENV. V lost 4 bases and J lost 3, with 27 bases in between. The CDR3 contains 19 residues.

This clone has only a few counts. The chain couples TRBV6-1 to TRBJ1-5; 8 bases fit TRBD1. Germline V gene sequence: CDR1 MNHNS, CDR2 SASEGT. The CDR3 sequence is 14 residues long. Trimming cost V 2 bases and J 8 bases; bases outside gene matches: 5. As DNA, the CDR3 is TGTGCCAGCAGTGAACTCGGACAGGGAAAGCCCCAGCATTTT. It encodes CASSELGQGKPQHF.

This chain joins TRBV7-3 and TRBJ2-2; possibly TRBD1 for D (6 bases). The CDR3 runs to 13 residues. CDR1 and CDR2 (germline): SGHTA, FQGTGA. V dropped 5 bases and J dropped 5 bases, with 9 bases sitting between them. This CDR3 reads CASSNRETGELFF. The CDR3 nucleotides read TGTGCCAGCAGCAACAGGGAAACCGGGGAGCTGTTTTTT. Looking up the rest from reference TRBV7-3 and TRBJ2-2 gives the full variable domain: GAGVSQTPSNKVTEKGKYVELRCDPISGHTALYWYRQSLGQGPEFLIYFQGTGAADDSGLPNDRFFAVRPEGSVSTLKIQRTERGDSAVYLCASSNRETGELFFGEGSRLTVL.

The chain is built from TRBV24-1 and TRBJ2-5; 16 positions match TRBD2. The trim removed 4 bases at V and 7 bases at J, leaving 17 bases unmatched. The CDR3 has 20 residues. Germline V lookup: CDR1 KGHDR, CDR2 SFDVKD. In nucleotides, the CDR3 is TGTGCCACCAGTGACCCCGGGACTAGCGGGAGGGGTATCCGGGAGGGGACCCAGTACTTC. It translates to CATSDPGTSGRGIREGTQYF.

This clone is a singleton in its sample. The chain combines TRBV5-1 with TRBJ1-6; 8 positions agree with TRBD1. This CDR3 contains 14 residues. Germline CDR1 SGHRS, CDR2 YFSETQ. Trimming cost V 4 bases and J 7 bases; bases outside gene matches: 4. Written as DNA, the CDR3 is TGCGCCAGCAGCCCGGACAGGGAGAATTCACCCCTCCACTTT. It codes for CASSPDRENSPLHF.

Regarding this clone: The same CDR3 arises from other DNA sequences in this sample as well. The chain combines TRBV7-2 with TRBJ2-7, with D perhaps matching TRBD1 (6 bases). Trimming removed 1 base from V and 4 bases from J, with 11 bases in between. This CDR3 region has 14 residues. The germline V gene has CDR1 SGHTA and CDR2 FQGNSA. The CDR3 here is CASSLEQGGYEQYF. The CDR3 coding sequence is TGTGCCAGCAGCTTAGAACAGGGTGGGTACGAGCAGTACTTC.

The chain links TRBV7-6 to TRBJ2-1, with 7 bases that match TRBD1. The CDR3 runs to 15 residues. Trimming at V came to 4 bases and at J to 9 bases, leaving 12 bases not matched to a gene. CDR1 and CDR2 from the germline V gene are SGHVS and FNYEAQ. CDR3 bases: TGTGCCAGCAGCTCGAGGGGGCAAGGGGATAGTGAGCAGTTCTTC. This sequence encodes CASSSRGQGDSEQFF.

The CDR3 sequence is CASSLSGSYGYTF. The CDR3 DNA sequence: TGTGCCAGCAGCTTAAGTGGTAGTTATGGCTACACCTTC. The chain uses TRBV7-2 and TRBJ1-2; the D is unclear. The CDR3 runs 13 residues. The V gene's germline CDR1 is SGHTA and CDR2 FQGNSA. With 2 bases removed from V and 5 bases from J, the gap between germline ends came to 9 bases.

CDR3 residues: CAITGQINQPQHF. Written as DNA, the CDR3 is TGTGCCATCACTGGACAGATCAATCAGCCCCAGCATTTT. The chain is built from TRBV10-3 and TRBJ1-5; tentatively, D is TRBD1 (6 bases). Trimming cost V 7 bases and J 3 bases, with 10 bases left between them. Germline V lookup: CDR1 ENHRY, CDR2 SYGVKD. The CDR3 has 13 amino acids.

The chain's CDR3 is CAWSLNRGLTEAFF. Written as DNA, the CDR3 is TGTGCCTGGAGTTTAAACAGGGGGCTGACTGAAGCTTTCTTT. The chain couples TRBV30 to TRBJ1-1; 9 bases are a match to TRBD1. V lost 2 bases, J lost 5 bases, and 6 bases stayed unmatched. CDR1 is GTSNPN and CDR2 is SVGIG in the germline V gene (reference sequence). This CDR3 is built from 14 residues.

The CDR3 nucleotides are TGTGCCACCAGTGAAGCGGGATTTTACGAGCAGTACTTC. It specifies CATSEAGFYEQYF. V and J are TRBV24-1 and TRBJ2-7, with 7 bases lining up with TRBD2. The CDR3 contains 13 residues. Germline values: CDR1 KGHDR, CDR2 SFDVKD. J was trimmed by 4 bases and V by 4 bases; bases with no gene match: 3.

This clone is a singleton in its sample. The chain employs TRBV28 and TRBJ1-5; perhaps TRBD1 as D (6 bases). CDR1 MDHEN and CDR2 SYDVKM come from the germline V gene. V dropped 2 bases and J dropped 4 bases, with 18 bases sitting between them. This CDR3 contains 17 residues. CDR3 amino acids: CASSLNTGGQVNQPQHF. CDR3 coding DNA: TGTGCCAGCAGTTTAAACACGGGGGGGCAAGTTAATCAGCCCCAGCATTTT.

The V call is TRBV7-9, the J call TRBJ1-1; TRBD1 aligns across 7 bases. Trimming cost V 2 bases and J 4 bases; bases outside gene matches: 4. CDR3 size: 14 residues. Per germline, CDR1 SEHNR and CDR2 FQNEAQ (reference sequence). Here the CDR3 reads CASSLTGVGTEAFF. The CDR3 DNA is TGTGCCAGCAGCTTAACAGGGGTCGGCACTGAAGCTTTCTTT.